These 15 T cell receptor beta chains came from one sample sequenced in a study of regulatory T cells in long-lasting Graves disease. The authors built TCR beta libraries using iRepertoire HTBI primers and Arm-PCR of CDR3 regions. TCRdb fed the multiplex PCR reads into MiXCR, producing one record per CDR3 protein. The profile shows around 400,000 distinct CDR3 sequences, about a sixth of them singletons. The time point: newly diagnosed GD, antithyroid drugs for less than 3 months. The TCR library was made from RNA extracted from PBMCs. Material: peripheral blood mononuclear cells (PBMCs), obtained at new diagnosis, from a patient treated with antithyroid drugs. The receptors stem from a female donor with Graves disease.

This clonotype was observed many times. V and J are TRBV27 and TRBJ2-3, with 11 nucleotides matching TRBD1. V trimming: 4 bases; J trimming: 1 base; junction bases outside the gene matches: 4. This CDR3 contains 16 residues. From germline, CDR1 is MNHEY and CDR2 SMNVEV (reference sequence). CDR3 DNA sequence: TGTGCCAGCAGTTCCGGGACAGGGGGGGGCACAGATACGCAGTATTTT. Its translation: CASSSGTGGGTDTQYF.

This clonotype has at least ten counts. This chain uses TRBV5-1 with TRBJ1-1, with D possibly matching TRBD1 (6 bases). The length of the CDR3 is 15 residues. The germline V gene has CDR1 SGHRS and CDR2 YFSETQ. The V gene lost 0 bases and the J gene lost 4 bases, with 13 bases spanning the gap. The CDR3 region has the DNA TGCGCCAGCAGCTTGGCCGGACAGCGGGGCACTGAAGCTTTCTTT. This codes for CASSLAGQRGTEAFF.

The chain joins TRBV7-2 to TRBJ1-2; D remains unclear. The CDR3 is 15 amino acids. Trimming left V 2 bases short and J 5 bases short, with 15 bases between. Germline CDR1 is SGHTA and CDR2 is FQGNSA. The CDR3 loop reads CASSLSLNDQYGYTF. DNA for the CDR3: TGTGCCAGCAGCTTAAGTCTGAACGACCAATATGGCTACACCTTC.

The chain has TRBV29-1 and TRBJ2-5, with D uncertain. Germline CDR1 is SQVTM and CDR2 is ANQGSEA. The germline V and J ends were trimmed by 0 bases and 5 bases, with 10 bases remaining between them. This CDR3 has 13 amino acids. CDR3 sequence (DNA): TGCAGCGTTGAAGACCCATTTCGCGAGACCCAGTACTTC. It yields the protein CSVEDPFRETQYF.

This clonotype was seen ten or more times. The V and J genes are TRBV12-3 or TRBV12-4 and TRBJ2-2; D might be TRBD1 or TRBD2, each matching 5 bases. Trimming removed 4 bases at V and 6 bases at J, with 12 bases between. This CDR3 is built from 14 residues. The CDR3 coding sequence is TGTGCCAGCAGTTGGGGACCCGGGGCCGGGGAGCTGTTTTTT. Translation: CASSWGPGAGELFF.

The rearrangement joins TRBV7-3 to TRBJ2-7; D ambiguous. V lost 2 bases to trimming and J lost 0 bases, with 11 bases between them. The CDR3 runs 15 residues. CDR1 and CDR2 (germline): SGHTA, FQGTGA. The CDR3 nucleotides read TGTGCCAGCAGCTTAGGCGGCAGCAGCTCCTACGAGCAGTACTTC. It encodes CASSLGGSSSYEQYF.

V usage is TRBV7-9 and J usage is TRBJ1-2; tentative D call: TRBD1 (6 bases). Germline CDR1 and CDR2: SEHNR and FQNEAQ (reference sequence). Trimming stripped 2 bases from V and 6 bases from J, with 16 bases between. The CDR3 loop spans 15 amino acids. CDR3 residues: CASSLLSRGGDGYTF. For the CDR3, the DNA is TGTGCCAGCAGCTTACTATCCAGGGGCGGAGATGGCTACACCTTC. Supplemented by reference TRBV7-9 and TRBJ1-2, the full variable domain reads DTGVSQNPRHKITKRGQNVTFRCDPISEHNRLYWYRQTLGQGPEFLTYFQNEAQLEKSRLLSDRFSAERPKGSFSTLEIQRTEQGDSAMYLCASSLLSRGGDGYTFGSGTRLTVV.

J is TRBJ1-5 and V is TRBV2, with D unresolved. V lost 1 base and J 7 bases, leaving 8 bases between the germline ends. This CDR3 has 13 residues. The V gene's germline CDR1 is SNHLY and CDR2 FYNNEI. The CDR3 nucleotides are TGTGCCAGCAGTGAAGAGGCCGGCCAGCCCCAGCATTTT. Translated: CASSEEAGQPQHF.

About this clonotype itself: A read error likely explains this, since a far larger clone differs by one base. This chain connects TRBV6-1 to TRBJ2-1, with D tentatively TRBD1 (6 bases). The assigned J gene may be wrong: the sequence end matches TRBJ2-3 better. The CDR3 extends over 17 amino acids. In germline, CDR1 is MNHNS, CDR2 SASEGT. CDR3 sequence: CASSYRVGRVTTDTQYF. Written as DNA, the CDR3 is TGTGCCAGCAGTTACAGGGTTGGCCGCGTGACGACAGATACGCAGTATTTT.

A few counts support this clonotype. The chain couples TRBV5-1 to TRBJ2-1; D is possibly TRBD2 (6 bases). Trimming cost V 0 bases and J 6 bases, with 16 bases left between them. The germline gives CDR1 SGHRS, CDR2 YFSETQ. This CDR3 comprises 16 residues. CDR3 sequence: CASSLVGREVINEQFF. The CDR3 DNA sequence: TGCGCCAGCAGCTTGGTAGGCAGGGAGGTGATCAATGAGCAGTTCTTC. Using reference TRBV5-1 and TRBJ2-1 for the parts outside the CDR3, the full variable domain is KAGVTQTPRYLIKTRGQQVTLSCSPISGHRSVSWYQQTPGQGLQFLFEYFSETQRNKGNFPGRFSGRQFSNSRSEMNVSTLELGDSALYLCASSLVGREVINEQFFGPGTRLTVL.

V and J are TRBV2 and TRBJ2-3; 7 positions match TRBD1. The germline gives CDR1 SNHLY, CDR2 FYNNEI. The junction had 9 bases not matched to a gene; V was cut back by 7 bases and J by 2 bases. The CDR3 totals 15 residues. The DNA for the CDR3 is TGTGCCAGCAAAGACCGGGACAGCTTCACAGATACGCAGTATTTT. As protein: CASKDRDSFTDTQYF.

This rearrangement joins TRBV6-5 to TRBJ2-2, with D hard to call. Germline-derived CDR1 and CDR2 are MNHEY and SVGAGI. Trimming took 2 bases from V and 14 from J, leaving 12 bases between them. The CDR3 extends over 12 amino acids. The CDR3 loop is CASSYPSGILFF. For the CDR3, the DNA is TGTGCCAGCAGTTACCCGTCTGGGATACTGTTTTTT.

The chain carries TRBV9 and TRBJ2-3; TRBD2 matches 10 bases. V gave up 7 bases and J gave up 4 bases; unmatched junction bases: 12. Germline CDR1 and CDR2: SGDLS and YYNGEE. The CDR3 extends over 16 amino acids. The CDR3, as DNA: TGTGCCAGCTCACCTCCGGGACTAGCGAAGGCAGATACGCAGTATTTT. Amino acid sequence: CASSPPGLAKADTQYF.

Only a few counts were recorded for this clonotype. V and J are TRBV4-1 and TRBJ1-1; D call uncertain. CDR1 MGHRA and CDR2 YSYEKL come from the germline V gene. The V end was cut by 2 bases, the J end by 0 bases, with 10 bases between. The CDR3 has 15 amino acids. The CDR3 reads CASSQSPFVNTEAFF. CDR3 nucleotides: TGCGCCAGCAGCCAATCTCCTTTTGTGAACACTGAAGCTTTCTTT.

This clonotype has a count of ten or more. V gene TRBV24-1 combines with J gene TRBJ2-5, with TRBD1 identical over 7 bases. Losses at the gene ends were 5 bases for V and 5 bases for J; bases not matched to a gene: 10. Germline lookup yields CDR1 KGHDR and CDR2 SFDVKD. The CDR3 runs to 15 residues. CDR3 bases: TGTGCCACCAGTGCCCCGGAAGGGGGCGCGGAGACCCAGTACTTC. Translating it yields CATSAPEGGAETQYF.